The T cell receptor (beta chain) under discussion was sequenced for a study of blood T cell repertoires in COVID-19. Study in general: Whether acute or convalescent, the COVID-19 samples came from the United States, Italy and Spain.

Authors' methods: The assay estimated nucleated cells by amplifying reference gene primers. Assay used: immunoSEQ multiplex PCR; TCRdb lists only in-frame clones, some missing. The V and J calls and clone size were taken over from that table, and D and trimming were inferred from the DNA. Here the sample spans more than 200,000 clones, 85% to 90% being singletons. Study members were between roughly 18 and 100 years old and lived in about two dozen US regions. Cohort allocation depended upon clinical history that participants reported. J was trimmed by 5 bases and V by 5 bases; bases with no gene match: 8. This CDR3 comprises 15 residues. Looked up from germline, CDR1 is SEHNR and CDR2 is FQNEAQ (reference sequence). This clone showed up just once. The sample contains more than one DNA sequence encoding this CDR3.

The sample consisted of PBMCs or T cells enriched from blood (not recorded which). This clonotype was obtained from a woman aged 30 to 39 with acute COVID-19. This rearrangement joins TRBV7-9 to TRBJ2-5, with 10 nucleotides matching TRBD1. CDR3 coding DNA: TGTGCCAGCAGCCTCAGACAGGGGGCAGAGGAGACCCAGTACTTC. This encodes CASSLRQGAEETQYF.